Listed here are 26 T cell receptor beta chains from one sample, sequenced in a study of T cell responses to AZD1222 COVID-19 vaccine. TCRdb keeps only in-frame clones here, not all; method: immunoSEQ multiplex PCR. The sample yields roughly 180,000 clones, almost 95% seen once. Source: peripheral blood, taken on day 0 of AZD1222 vaccination. The source is an adult in good health.

This chain joins TRBV21-1 and TRBJ1-2. TRBV21-1 is a pseudogene locus. The CDR3 is 13 residues long. The CDR3 region has the DNA TGTGCCAGCAGTAGATCCGGACGTTATGGCTACACCTTC. Its protein product is CASSRSGRYGYTF.

This clone was seen only once. The V call is TRBV6-5, the J call TRBJ1-1, with D unresolved. The CDR3 consists of 14 residues. Germline V gives CDR1 MNHEY, CDR2 SVGAGI. Deletions cut 2 bases from V and 5 bases from J, with 12 bases between. CDR3 region: CASSYVFASTEAFF. The CDR3 DNA reads TGTGCCAGCAGTTACGTATTTGCCTCAACTGAAGCTTTCTTT.

This chain links TRBV29-1 with TRBJ2-1; maybe TRBD1 (6 bases). CDR3 length equals 14 residues. The germline CDR1 and CDR2 sequences are SQVTM and ANQGSEA. The ends were cut back, 4 bases at V and 5 bases at J, with 15 bases in the middle. The DNA of the CDR3 is TGCAGCGTTGTTGGGCGAACAGGGAACAATGAGCAGTTCTTC. Its protein product is CSVVGRTGNNEQFF.

In this sample, this clone turned up once. The CDR3 protein is CASSLMAGRTGELFF. As DNA, the CDR3 is TGTGCCAGCAGTTTAATGGCAGGTCGCACCGGGGAGCTGTTTTTT. The chain couples TRBV28 to TRBJ2-2; D remains ambiguous. Trimming cost V 2 bases and J 4 bases, with 11 bases left between them. Looked up from germline, CDR1 is MDHEN and CDR2 is SYDVKM. The CDR3 runs to 15 residues.

V is TRBV19 and J is TRBJ1-5; the match to TRBD1 covers 7 bases. The trim removed 7 bases at V and 5 bases at J, leaving 11 bases unmatched. The V gene's germline CDR1 is LNHDA and CDR2 SQIVND (reference sequence). There are 15 residues in the CDR3. CDR3: CASTTLGQGDQPQHF. The CDR3 DNA reads TGTGCCAGTACCACCCTAGGGCAGGGGGATCAGCCCCAGCATTTT.

V gene TRBV27 combines with J gene TRBJ2-7, with D possibly being TRBD2 (6 bases). The CDR3 consists of 15 residues. The germline gives CDR1 MNHEY, CDR2 SMNVEV (reference sequence). Trimming removed 4 bases at V and 2 bases at J, with 15 bases between. CDR3 nucleotide sequence: TGTGCCAGCAGTTCCCCAGCGGGCGTCACCTACGAGCAGTACTTC. It translates to CASSSPAGVTYEQYF.

The rearrangement joins TRBV29-1 to TRBJ2-1, with D perhaps matching TRBD1 (6 bases). The germline gives CDR1 SQVTM, CDR2 ANQGSEA. Deletions cut 4 bases from V and 2 bases from J, with 12 bases between. This CDR3 contains 14 residues. Written as DNA, the CDR3 is TGCAGCGTTGGACTGGGACATGCCTACAATGAGCAGTTCTTC. It translates to CSVGLGHAYNEQFF.

The J gene is TRBJ1-5, the V gene TRBV27, with D perhaps TRBD1 (6 bases). This CDR3 is built from 15 residues. Trimming took off 6 bases at V and 5 bases at J, with 17 bases between the two ends. Germline V gives CDR1 MNHEY, CDR2 SMNVEV (reference sequence). The CDR3 coding sequence is TGTGCCAGCAGGCCCACGGGGGCCACCCATCAGCCCCAGCATTTT. Protein product: CASRPTGATHQPQHF.

This chain connects TRBV19 to TRBJ2-7, with 10 bases that match TRBD1. Trimming cost V 7 bases and J 3 bases; bases outside gene matches: 6. The CDR3 spans 14 residues. The germline gives CDR1 LNHDA, CDR2 SQIVND (reference sequence). CDR3 sequence reads: CASNDRGRVYEQYF. Here the CDR3 DNA reads TGTGCCAGTAATGACAGGGGGCGCGTCTACGAGCAGTACTTC.

The chain employs TRBV10-3 and TRBJ2-3, with D unclear. Trimming stripped 3 bases from V and 1 base from J, with 8 bases between. Germline CDR1 is ENHRY and CDR2 is SYGVKD. The CDR3 consists of 14 residues. This CDR3 is CAISDPGRTDTQYF. CDR3 sequence (DNA): TGTGCCATCAGTGATCCGGGTCGCACAGATACGCAGTATTTT.

The CDR3 nucleotides read TGCGCCAGCAGCCAAACCCCCCACATAAAACGGTACAATGAGCAGTTCTTC. It yields the protein CASSQTPHIKRYNEQFF. The chain carries TRBV4-1 and TRBJ2-1; D is undetermined. The CDR3 is made up of 17 amino acids. Trimming pared 2 bases from V and 4 bases from J, leaving 18 bases between. CDR1 is MGHRA, CDR2 YSYEKL, per germline.

The chain employs TRBV11-2 and TRBJ1-4; 9 bases fit TRBD1. CDR1 and CDR2 (germline): SGHAT, FQNNGV. The CDR3 covers 14 residues. Losses at the gene ends were 3 bases for V and 6 bases for J; bases not matched to a gene: 2. The CDR3 protein is CASSFGQGHEKLFF. CDR3 nucleotide sequence: TGTGCCAGCAGCTTCGGACAGGGGCATGAAAAACTGTTTTTT.

The chain combines TRBV28 with TRBJ2-1; TRBD2 aligns across 7 bases. The CDR3 loop spans 16 amino acids. With 7 bases clipped from V and 2 bases from J, the junction kept 11 bases outside the gene matches. CDR1 is MDHEN, CDR2 SYDVKM, per germline. The CDR3 spells CASTPGRGFPYNEQFF. The DNA of the CDR3 is TGTGCCAGCACGCCGGGGAGGGGTTTCCCCTACAATGAGCAGTTCTTC.

The CDR3 here is CASSPGPRGIQYF. Here the CDR3 DNA reads TGTGCCAGCAGCCCCGGGCCGCGGGGAATTCAGTACTTC. The V gene is TRBV5-6, the J gene TRBJ2-4, with D possibly matching TRBD2 (6 bases). The CDR3 sequence is 13 residues long. CDR1 and CDR2 (germline): SGHDT, YYEEEE. Trimming pared 4 bases from V and 10 bases from J, leaving 15 bases between.

The rearrangement uses TRBV29-1 and TRBJ2-6; 10 bases agree with TRBD1. Per germline, CDR1 SQVTM and CDR2 ANQGSEA. CDR3 length: 18 amino acids. The V segment lost 4 bases and the J segment 1 base; nucleotides outside the gene matches: 10. This CDR3 is CSVGVGTGVNSGANVLTF. CDR3 sequence (DNA): TGCAGCGTTGGTGTTGGGACAGGGGTTAATTCTGGGGCCAACGTCCTGACTTTC.

This clone was counted once. The chain has TRBV7-8 and TRBJ2-3; no reliable D call. V was clipped by 8 bases and J by 5 bases, with 8 bases between them. This CDR3 is 11 amino acids long. CDR1 and CDR2 from the germline V gene are SGHVS and FQNEAQ. CDR3 sequence: CASDRGDTQYF. In nucleotides, the CDR3 is TGTGCCAGCGACCGAGGAGATACGCAGTATTTT.

This chain connects TRBV3-1 (or the pseudogene TRBV3-2) to TRBJ1-6; no clear D gene. CDR3 size: 14 residues. The ends were cut back, 5 bases at V and 7 bases at J, with 12 bases in the middle. CDR1 and CDR2 (germline): LGHDT, YNNKEL (reference sequence). DNA of the CDR3: TGTGCCAGCAGCTACCCGGGAGCAAATTCACCCCTCCACTTT. Translation gives CASSYPGANSPLHF.

The chain joins TRBV18 to TRBJ2-7, with D unclear. V was shortened by 1 base and J by 5 bases, with 6 bases between the two germline ends. This CDR3 has 12 residues. The germline V gene has CDR1 KGHSH and CDR2 LQKENI. The CDR3 nucleotides are TGTGCCAGCTCACCACGACGGGACGAGCAGTACTTC. Amino acid sequence: CASSPRRDEQYF. The full variable domain, with the rest looked up from reference TRBV18 and TRBJ2-7, is NAGVMQNPRHLVRRRGQEARLRCSPMKGHSHVYWYRQLPEEGLKFMVYLQKENIIDESGMPKERFSAEFPKEGPSILRIQQVVRGDSAAYFCASSPRRDEQYFGPGTRLTVT.

The V and J genes are TRBV25-1 and TRBJ1-3, with a possible D match to TRBD1 (5 bases). The CDR3 is 18 amino acids. The V and J ends lost 0 bases and 3 bases respectively, with 18 bases between them. CDR1 and CDR2 (germline): MGHDK, SYGVNS. The CDR3 here is CASSEYLQVGFSGNTIYF. The DNA of the CDR3 is TGTGCCAGCAGTGAATATCTACAGGTGGGGTTCAGTGGAAACACCATATATTTT.

V gene TRBV7-9 combines with J gene TRBJ2-3; 8 nucleotides line up with TRBD2. The CDR3 runs 13 residues. Unmatched junction bases numbered 2, after V lost 5 bases and J lost 4 bases. Germline V gene sequence: CDR1 SEHNR, CDR2 FQNEAQ (reference sequence). CDR3 sequence reads: CASSPGGADTQYF. The DNA for the CDR3 is TGTGCCAGCAGCCCCGGGGGGGCAGATACGCAGTATTTT. Based on the CDR3 plus reference TRBV7-9 and TRBJ2-3, the full variable domain is DTGVSQNPRHKITKRGQNVTFRCDPISEHNRLYWYRQTLGQGPEFLTYFQNEAQLEKSRLLSDRFSAERPKGSFSTLEIQRTEQGDSAMYLCASSPGGADTQYFGPGTRLTVL.

The rearrangement uses TRBV9 and TRBJ2-7; weak D call: TRBD1 (6 bases). The CDR3 has 13 residues. V dropped 0 bases and J dropped 6 bases, with 10 bases sitting between them. Germline lookup yields CDR1 SGDLS and CDR2 YYNGEE. CDR3 sequence: CASSVVGGSEQYF. The CDR3 DNA follows: TGTGCCAGCAGCGTAGTTGGGGGCTCCGAGCAGTACTTC.

The chain combines TRBV30 with TRBJ1-5, with D hard to call. V lost 0 bases to trimming and J lost 7 bases, with 13 bases between them. The CDR3 extends over 14 amino acids. Germline V lookup: CDR1 GTSNPN, CDR2 SVGIG (reference sequence). CDR3 in DNA: TGTGCCTGGAGTGTATCCGGGAGTTCACAGCCCCAGCATTTT. This codes for CAWSVSGSSQPQHF.

The chain has TRBV3-1 (or the pseudogene TRBV3-2) and TRBJ2-7; possible D gene TRBD1, 5 bases. Trimming left V 4 bases short and J 0 bases short, with 10 bases between. Germline CDR1 is LGHDT and CDR2 is YNNKEL (reference sequence). This CDR3 region has 14 residues. Here the CDR3 DNA reads TGTGCCAGCAGCCGGACACCGAGCTCCTACGAGCAGTACTTC. Translating it yields CASSRTPSSYEQYF.

This sequence joins TRBV9 and TRBJ2-2, with 7 bases lining up with TRBD2. Losses at the gene ends were 3 bases for V and 0 bases for J; bases not matched to a gene: 5. The CDR3 has 16 amino acids. Germline V gene sequence: CDR1 SGDLS, CDR2 YYNGEE. Here the CDR3 DNA reads TGTGCCAGCAGCGGAGATGGGGGGGCGAACACCGGGGAGCTGTTTTTT. Its protein product is CASSGDGGANTGELFF.

The chain recombines TRBV5-1 with TRBJ1-4; D gene uncertain. The CDR3 has 13 amino acids. Trimming took 0 bases from V and 8 from J, leaving 8 bases between them. The germline V gene encodes CDR1 SGHRS and CDR2 YFSETQ. CDR3 sequence (DNA): TGCGCCAGCAGCTTGGCCTTTGGCGAAAAACTGTTTTTT. Its protein product is CASSLAFGEKLFF.

The rearrangement links TRBV27 to TRBJ2-2; D remains unclear. Germline CDR1 reads MNHEY; CDR2 reads SMNVEV (reference sequence). V was shortened by 6 bases and J by 1 base, with 9 bases between the two germline ends. The CDR3 runs 14 residues. The DNA for the CDR3 is TGTGCCAGCAGAGAACAGCGGAACACCGGGGAGCTGTTTTTT. The encoded protein is CASREQRNTGELFF.